This is a list of T cell receptor beta chains from one sample in a study of blood T cells in healthy people across ages. MiXCR was run by TCRdb on the 5' RACE reads, yielding one entry per CDR3 protein. Here the sample spans 380,000 or so distinct CDR3 sequences, 45% to 65% being singletons. Sequenced: blood. The receptors shown here come from a man between 60 and 75 years old in good health. Each CDR3 is given with its conserved first and last residue. D genes are given only for firm matches. A row's size may be missing; if present it is once, few, many or a size class.

V gene	clone size	CDR3 length	D gene	J gene	CDR3 protein	CDR3 DNA
TRBV29-1	once	14	.	TRBJ1-1	CSVEGVGGNTEAFF	TGCAGCGTTGAAGGGGTGGGTGGGAACACTGAAGCTTTCTTT
TRBV4-2	.	14	TRBD2	TRBJ2-5	CASSLLAGDNEQYF	TGTGCCAGCAGCCTTCTAGCGGGAGACAATGAGCAGTACTTC
TRBV5-1	.	18	TRBD1	TRBJ2-1	CASSLAVGGTGAHNEQFF	TGCGCCAGCAGCTTGGCCGTAGGGGGGACAGGGGCCCACAATGAGCAGTTCTTC
TRBV18	.	15	.	TRBJ2-3	CASSPGTGITDTQYF	TGTGCCAGCTCACCGGGTACTGGAATCACAGATACGCAGTATTTT
TRBV5-1	once	15	.	TRBJ2-7	CASSFDQGFSYEQYF	TGCGCCAGCAGCTTCGATCAGGGGTTTAGCTACGAGCAGTACTTC
TRBV4-3	few	13	TRBD1	TRBJ2-7	CASGQGATYEQYF	TGCGCCTCCGGACAGGGGGCTACCTACGAGCAGTACTTC
TRBV4-1	.	17	.	TRBJ1-5	CASSSRLSGDSNQPQHF	TGCGCCAGCAGCTCCCGTTTAAGTGGCGATAGCAATCAGCCCCAGCATTTT
TRBV7-2	.	14	.	TRBJ2-5	CASSFSGLRSAQYF	TGTGCCAGCAGCTTCTCAGGTTTAAGGTCGGCCCAGTACTTC
TRBV29-1	few	14	.	TRBJ2-7	CSVEISGRSYEQYF	TGCAGCGTTGAAATTTCCGGGAGATCCTACGAGCAGTACTTC
TRBV29-1	.	15	.	TRBJ2-7	CSVGGMTSSYNEQYF	TGCAGCGTTGGGGGGATGACCAGCTCCTACAATGAGCAGTACTTC
TRBV4-2	.	20	TRBD2	TRBJ2-1	CASSPRTPREGLAGTGEQFF	TGTGCCAGCAGCCCAAGGACCCCACGGGAGGGACTAGCGGGGACCGGTGAGCAGTTCTTC
TRBV6-2/TRBV6-3	.	16	TRBD1	TRBJ2-7	CASSYGQGPRPYEQYF	TGTGCCAGCAGTTACGGACAGGGGCCACGTCCCTACGAGCAGTACTTC
TRBV29-1	.	15	TRBD2	TRBJ2-7	CSVTYSGSRPLEQYF	TGCAGCGTAACATATAGCGGGTCTCGCCCCCTCGAGCAGTACTTC
TRBV20-1	.	11	.	TRBJ1-2	CSAGPVDGYTF	TGCAGTGCTGGTCCAGTGGATGGCTACACCTTC
TRBV20-1	.	13	.	TRBJ2-7	CSASRTASYEQYF	TGCAGTGCTAGCCGGACAGCCTCCTACGAGCAGTACTTC
TRBV20-1	few	13	.	TRBJ1-2	CSAREEGVWGYTF	TGCAGTGCTAGAGAAGAGGGGGTGTGGGGCTACACCTTC
TRBV3-1	.	15	.	TRBJ1-6	CASSHGGSYNSPLHF	TGTGCCAGCAGCCACGGGGGCTCCTATAATTCACCCCTCCACTTT
TRBV12-3/TRBV12-4	.	12	TRBD1	TRBJ2-7	CASSRDSDEQYF	TGTGCCAGCAGCCGGGACAGCGACGAGCAGTACTTC
TRBV28	.	17	.	TRBJ1-1	CASQGGRGQVVNTEAFF	TGTGCCAGCCAGGGTGGGAGAGGACAAGTGGTGAACACTGAAGCTTTCTTT
TRBV6-2/TRBV6-3	.	17	TRBD2	TRBJ2-7	CASSYGTSGTQTHEQYF	TGTGCCAGCAGTTACGGGACTAGCGGGACCCAGACGCACGAGCAGTACTTC
TRBV12-3/TRBV12-4	few	14	TRBD1	TRBJ2-4	CATRTGGAKNIQYF	TGTGCCACCCGGACAGGGGGGGCCAAAAACATTCAGTACTTC
TRBV14	.	15	TRBD2	TRBJ2-1	CASSFSSGSYNEQFF	TGTGCCAGCAGCTTCTCTAGCGGATCTTACAATGAGCAGTTCTTC
TRBV6-2/TRBV6-3	.	15	TRBD1	TRBJ2-7	CASSNRGQGSYEQYF	TGTGCCAGCAGTAACCGGGGACAGGGATCCTACGAGCAGTACTTC
TRBV28	once	12	.	TRBJ1-2	CASSSAGYGYTF	TGTGCCAGCAGTTCGGCAGGGTATGGCTACACCTTC
TRBV7-2	.	11	.	TRBJ2-1	CASSSRYEQFF	TGTGCCAGCAGCTCCCGATATGAGCAGTTCTTC
TRBV27	.	13	.	TRBJ1-5	CASREDGIGPQHF	TGTGCCAGCAGGGAGGACGGGATCGGGCCCCAGCATTTT
TRBV14	.	13	.	TRBJ2-7	CASRVTGAYEQYF	TGTGCCAGCCGGGTAACGGGCGCCTACGAGCAGTACTTC
TRBV19	.	14	TRBD2	TRBJ2-2	CASKPRGDTGELFF	TGTGCCAGTAAGCCCCGGGGGGACACCGGGGAGCTGTTTTTT
TRBV29-1	few	17	.	TRBJ2-7	CSVEATGETGIRDEQYF	TGCAGCGTTGAAGCCACCGGGGAAACAGGGATCAGGGACGAGCAGTACTTC
TRBV5-1	.	15	.	TRBJ1-2	CASSSGSIRQYGYTF	TGCGCCAGCAGCTCCGGGAGCATAAGGCAATATGGCTACACCTTC
TRBV6-1	.	15	.	TRBJ1-6	CASSVEGGAGSPLHF	TGTGCCAGCAGTGTCGAGGGAGGGGCTGGTTCACCCCTCCACTTT